A single sample is the source of the 15 T cell receptor beta chains below, sequenced in a study of cytomegalovirus exposure and HLA in healthy donors. In the PCR, 60 Vbeta and 13 Jbeta primers were used. Using immunoSEQ multiplex PCR, the repertoire was profiled, and TCRdb retains in-frame clones only, with some absent. The sample yields approximately 200,000 clones, more than 75% seen once. Specimen: PBMCs. Receptors originate from a human donor in good health.

This clone has only one observation. The chain employs TRBV21-1 and TRBJ2-1; TRBD2 reflects the table's D call only, with no check against the DNA. TRBV21-1 is a documented pseudogene. The CDR3 is 19 residues long. The DNA for the CDR3 is TGTGCCAGCAGCAAAGTCCCTCTGTTAGCGGGACCTTCTTACAATGAGCAGTTCTTC. This sequence encodes CASSKVPLLAGPSYNEQFF.

The rearrangement joins TRBV25-1 to TRBJ2-7; 7 positions agree with TRBD2. This CDR3 contains 16 residues. Trimming at V came to 4 bases and at J to 7 bases, leaving 16 bases not matched to a gene. The germline V gene has CDR1 MGHDK and CDR2 SYGVNS. The CDR3 region is CASSGTSALGIGEQYF. The CDR3 DNA reads TGTGCCAGCAGTGGAACTAGCGCGCTGGGAATAGGGGAGCAGTACTTC.

The CDR3 protein is CASTATNNEQFF. CDR3 DNA: TGTGCCAGTACCGCCACAAACAATGAGCAGTTCTTC. The chain employs TRBV5-4 and TRBJ2-1; no clear D. The V end lost 8 bases, the J end lost 5 bases, and 11 bases lay between the germline ends. CDR1 and CDR2 (germline): SGHNT, YYREEE (reference sequence). The CDR3 is made up of 12 amino acids.

The J gene is TRBJ2-7, the V gene TRBV5-1, with TRBD1 matching over 10 bases. CDR1 and CDR2 (germline): SGHRS, YFSETQ. This CDR3 spans 15 amino acids. V was clipped by 4 bases and J by 5 bases; unmatched bases: 9. CDR3 amino acids: CASSLAGTGVNEQYF. DNA for the CDR3: TGCGCCAGCAGCCTTGCCGGGACAGGGGTCAACGAGCAGTACTTC. The full variable domain, in which reference TRBV5-1 and TRBJ2-7 provide the parts outside the CDR3, is KAGVTQTPRYLIKTRGQQVTLSCSPISGHRSVSWYQQTPGQGLQFLFEYFSETQRNKGNFPGRFSGRQFSNSRSEMNVSTLELGDSALYLCASSLAGTGVNEQYFGPGTRLTVT.

The chain uses TRBV5-4 and TRBJ2-5, with 10 bases lining up with TRBD2. The J segment lost 3 bases and the V segment lost 4 bases, leaving 3 bases of the junction unmatched. This CDR3 has 14 amino acids. Germline V lookup: CDR1 SGHNT, CDR2 YYREEE (reference sequence). The CDR3 reads CASSATSGEETQYF. The CDR3 DNA reads as TGTGCCAGCAGCGCAACTAGCGGGGAAGAGACCCAGTACTTC.

The V and J genes are TRBV2 and TRBJ2-3; TRBD1 aligns across 8 bases. Germline-derived CDR1 and CDR2 are SNHLY and FYNNEI. Unmatched junction bases numbered 11, after V lost 5 bases and J lost 1 base. The CDR3 covers 17 residues. In nucleotides, the CDR3 is TGTGCCAGCAGTCTGGGACCAGGGGGCGGGGGCACAGATACGCAGTATTTT. Translation gives CASSLGPGGGGTDTQYF.

This clone was detected only once. The rearrangement links TRBV29-1 to TRBJ1-2; 9 nucleotides agree with TRBD1. CDR3 size: 14 residues. Looked up from germline, CDR1 is SQVTM and CDR2 is ANQGSEA. Losses at the gene ends were 3 bases for V and 4 bases for J; bases not matched to a gene: 6. CDR3: CSVDGGQGGYGYTF. The CDR3 DNA is TGCAGCGTTGATGGGGGACAGGGCGGCTATGGCTACACCTTC. The variable domain in full, with the rest retrieved from reference TRBV29-1 and TRBJ1-2, is SAVISQKPSRDICQRGTSLTIQCQVDSQVTMMFWYRQQPGQSLTLIATANQGSEATYESGFVIDKFPISRPNLTFSTLTVSNMSPEDSSIYLCSVDGGQGGYGYTFGSGTRLTVV.

The chain combines TRBV2 with TRBJ2-7; 7 bases align to TRBD2. CDR3 length: 13 amino acids. After removal of 6 bases from V and 3 bases from J, the junction contained 5 bases not matched to a gene. Germline loops: CDR1 SNHLY, CDR2 FYNNEI. Here the CDR3 reads CASRGGDGYEQYF. In DNA form, the CDR3 reads TGTGCCAGCAGGGGGGGGGACGGCTACGAGCAGTACTTC.

The genes are TRBV2 and TRBJ2-3; 11 bases align to TRBD2. Germline CDR1 and CDR2: SNHLY and FYNNEI. The CDR3 loop spans 14 amino acids. J was trimmed by 4 bases and V by 6 bases; bases with no gene match: 3. The CDR3, as DNA: TGTGCCAGCAGCTTGACTAGCGGGGCAGATACGCAGTATTTT. Amino acid sequence: CASSLTSGADTQYF.

The genes are TRBV9 and TRBJ2-1, with D tentatively TRBD1 (6 bases). The germline V gene encodes CDR1 SGDLS and CDR2 YYNGEE. CDR3 length: 15 amino acids. Trimming shortened V by 3 bases and J by 0 bases, and 10 bases separated the two germline ends. This CDR3 is CASSGTVSSYNEQFF. The CDR3 DNA reads as TGTGCCAGCAGCGGGACAGTGTCCTCCTACAATGAGCAGTTCTTC.

The chain combines TRBV18 with TRBJ2-2, with D possibly matching TRBD1 (5 bases). The CDR3 runs to 14 residues. The V gene's germline CDR1 is KGHSH and CDR2 LQKENI. Between the trimmed V and J ends, which lost 7 bases and 1 base, there was a span of 10 bases. CDR3 region: CASLGQMNTGELFF. CDR3 nucleotide sequence: TGTGCCAGCTTGGGGCAGATGAACACCGGGGAGCTGTTTTTT.

The V gene is TRBV7-3, the J gene TRBJ1-2; 7 bases match TRBD1. V lost 5 bases and J lost 2; bases outside the gene matches: 2. Germline values: CDR1 SGHTA, CDR2 FQGTGA. This CDR3 comprises 13 residues. The CDR3 DNA reads TGTGCCAGCAGCCGGGACAGCAACTATGGCTACACCTTC. It translates to CASSRDSNYGYTF.

The V gene is TRBV6-1, the J gene TRBJ2-3; D is perhaps TRBD1 (6 bases). V was shortened by 6 bases and J by 4 bases, with 14 bases between the two germline ends. The CDR3 has 14 amino acids. The germline V gene encodes CDR1 MNHNS and CDR2 SASEGT. The CDR3 nucleotides are TGTGCCAGCAGGGACAGATTTAGCGCAGATACGCAGTATTTT. Encoded protein: CASRDRFSADTQYF.

The chain combines TRBV7-2 with TRBJ2-2; possibly TRBD1 for D (6 bases). CDR3 length: 15 residues. Germline-derived CDR1 and CDR2 are SGHTA and FQGNSA. V was clipped by 3 bases and J by 4 bases, with 12 bases between them. The CDR3 DNA follows: TGTGCCAGCAGCTTGGACAGCGCGAGCACCGGGGAGCTGTTTTTT. Protein sequence: CASSLDSASTGELFF.

A single count supports this clone. This chain uses TRBV28 with TRBJ2-6, with D perhaps matching TRBD2 (6 bases). The V and J ends lost 3 bases and 1 base respectively, with 13 bases between them. Germline CDR1 is MDHEN and CDR2 is SYDVKM. The length of the CDR3 is 17 residues. The CDR3 DNA reads TGTGCCAGCAGTTTTGGAGGGGAGAAGTCTGGGGCCAACGTCCTGACTTTC. Encoded protein: CASSFGGEKSGANVLTF.